The 18 T cell receptor beta chains listed next were all sequenced from one sample in a study of OX40 agonist ivuxolimab in advanced cancers. The repertoire was sequenced with immunoSEQ multiplex PCR; TCRdb's copy has only in-frame clones and lacks some. Seen here are 30,000 to 45,000 clones, about four fifths observed once, and the top ten hold around 13%. Sequenced here: CD4+ or CD8+ T cells sorted from blood, sampled in a trial of the OX40 agonist ivuxolimab. All receptors come from an adult with an advanced solid tumor such as melanoma, head and neck, liver or kidney cancer.

A few counts support this clone. This chain connects TRBV19 to TRBJ1-2, with D hard to call. Between the trimmed V and J ends, which lost 3 bases and 5 bases, there was a span of 19 bases. This CDR3 region has 16 residues. Germline V CDR1 and CDR2: LNHDA, SQIVND (reference sequence). The CDR3 region is CASSMVGYSFTYGYTF. DNA for the CDR3: TGTGCCAGTAGTATGGTGGGATACAGCTTTACTTATGGCTACACCTTC. The whole variable domain, filled in from reference TRBV19 and TRBJ1-2, reads DGGITQSPKYLFRKEGQNVTLSCEQNLNHDAMYWYRQDPGQGLRLIYYSQIVNDFQKGDIAEGYSVSREKKESFPLTVTSAQKNPTAFYLCASSMVGYSFTYGYTFGSGTRLTVV.

V and J are TRBV7-8 and TRBJ2-1; 10 positions agree with TRBD2. Germline V lookup: CDR1 SGHVS, CDR2 FQNEAQ. CDR3 length: 13 residues. V was pared by 4 bases and J by 10 bases, with 4 bases of the junction left unmatched. This chain's CDR3 is CASSSVLAGEQFF. CDR3 DNA: TGTGCCAGCAGCTCCGTACTAGCGGGAGAGCAGTTCTTC.

This sequence joins TRBV28 and TRBJ2-1, with 7 bases lining up with TRBD2. The J segment lost 6 bases and the V segment lost 3 bases, leaving 8 bases of the junction unmatched. The CDR3 length is 15 residues. Germline V gene data show CDR1 as MDHEN and CDR2 as SYDVKM. For the CDR3, the DNA is TGTGCCAGCAGTTTTCCGAGGGAGGGAAGCAATGAGCAGTTCTTC. This gives the protein CASSFPREGSNEQFF.

The chain joins TRBV7-2 to TRBJ2-3; 7 nucleotides agree with TRBD2. Unmatched junction bases numbered 5, after V lost 8 bases and J lost 0 bases. This CDR3 comprises 14 residues. The V gene's germline CDR1 is SGHTA and CDR2 FQGNSA. The CDR3 coding sequence is TGTGCCAGCCGAAGCGGGATTAGCACAGATACGCAGTATTTT. As protein: CASRSGISTDTQYF.

This clone showed up just once. This sequence joins TRBV5-4 and TRBJ2-1; D ambiguous. The V end lost 2 bases, the J end lost 8 bases, and 14 bases lay between the germline ends. Germline values: CDR1 SGHNT, CDR2 YYREEE (reference sequence). The CDR3 is 14 amino acids. The CDR3: CASSFVSRPDEQFF. The CDR3, as DNA: TGTGCCAGCAGCTTCGTTTCCCGGCCCGATGAGCAGTTCTTC.

V usage is TRBV5-1 and J usage is TRBJ2-7, with 8 bases fitting TRBD2. The CDR3 has 14 residues. Germline CDR1 SGHRS, CDR2 YFSETQ. V shed 5 bases, J shed 3 bases, and the junction held 7 bases outside the gene matches. This CDR3 is CASRTGTSGYEQYF. The CDR3 DNA sequence: TGCGCCAGCAGAACCGGGACTAGTGGCTACGAGCAGTACTTC.

This chain connects TRBV7-9 to TRBJ2-7; D possibly corresponds to TRBD1 (6 bases). The ends were cut back, 4 bases at V and 0 bases at J, with 13 bases in the middle. The CDR3 spans 15 residues. Germline-derived CDR1 and CDR2 are SEHNR and FQNEAQ (reference sequence). The CDR3 bases are TGTGCCAGCAGCTCCGACAGGAGGAGCTCCTACGAGCAGTACTTC. It is translated as CASSSDRRSSYEQYF.

The V and J genes are TRBV28 and TRBJ2-1; D unclear. The germline V and J ends were trimmed by 10 bases and 5 bases, with 15 bases remaining between them. The CDR3 length is 13 residues. Germline V gives CDR1 MDHEN, CDR2 SYDVKM. CDR3 sequence reads: CATVETSNNEQFF. For the CDR3, the DNA is TGTGCCACCGTGGAGACTTCAAACAATGAGCAGTTCTTC.

The CDR3 is CASSLGTFYEQYF. The CDR3 bases are TGTGCCAGCAGTTTAGGGACATTCTACGAGCAGTACTTC. J is TRBJ2-7 and V is TRBV28; maybe TRBD1 (6 bases). CDR1 MDHEN and CDR2 SYDVKM come from the germline V gene. The CDR3 loop spans 13 amino acids. V dropped 2 bases and J dropped 3 bases, with 8 bases sitting between them.

The rearrangement uses TRBV7-9 and TRBJ2-3; a weak D match, TRBD2 (5 bases). Looked up from germline, CDR1 is SEHNR and CDR2 is FQNEAQ (reference sequence). This CDR3 is built from 11 residues. V was shortened by 9 bases and J by 4 bases, with 8 bases between the two germline ends. CDR3 nucleotides: TGTGCCAGTCGAGGGTCAGATACGCAGTATTTT. It translates to CASRGSDTQYF. The full variable domain, its missing parts supplied by reference TRBV7-9 and TRBJ2-3, is DTGVSQNPRHKITKRGQNVTFRCDPISEHNRLYWYRQTLGQGPEFLTYFQNEAQLEKSRLLSDRFSAERPKGSFSTLEIQRTEQGDSAMYLCASRGSDTQYFGPGTRLTVL.

In this sample, this clone turned up a few times. The V gene is TRBV30, the J gene TRBJ2-7, with D possibly TRBD1 on 6 matching bases. CDR1 and CDR2 (germline): GTSNPN, SVGIG (reference sequence). CDR3 length: 12 amino acids. V gave up 1 base and J gave up 5 bases, with 9 bases separating them. CDR3 in amino acids: CAWSGQGNEQYF. DNA of the CDR3: TGTGCCTGGAGTGGTCAGGGGAACGAGCAGTACTTC. The full variable domain, its missing parts supplied by reference TRBV30 and TRBJ2-7, is SQTIHQWPATLVQPVGSPLSLECTVEGTSNPNLYWYRQAAGRGLQLLFYSVGIGQISSEVPQNLSASRPQDRQFILSSKKLLLSDSGFYLCAWSGQGNEQYFGPGTRLTVT.

Here the CDR3 DNA reads TGTGCCAGCAGTTCGACAGGGAATGGCGAAAAACTGTTTTTT. Translated: CASSSTGNGEKLFF. This chain uses TRBV28 with TRBJ1-4, with 7 bases fitting TRBD1. Germline assignment: CDR1 MDHEN and CDR2 SYDVKM. The V gene end was trimmed by 4 bases and the J gene end by 8 bases; junction bases not matched to a gene: 7. The CDR3 loop spans 14 amino acids.

The chain carries TRBV9 and TRBJ1-5, with D possibly being TRBD1 (5 bases). V lost 4 bases and J lost 5, with 13 bases in between. Germline CDR1 reads SGDLS; CDR2 reads YYNGEE. The CDR3 runs 14 residues. The CDR3 region has the DNA TGTGCCAGCAGCCCTCGGGACGGATATCAGCCCCAGCATTTT. Translated, it gives CASSPRDGYQPQHF.

The CDR3 spells CASSYSTRGGSEQYF. The DNA for the CDR3 is TGTGCCAGCAGTTACTCCACTCGGGGGGGCTCAGAGCAGTACTTC. The chain carries TRBV6-5 and TRBJ2-7, with TRBD2 matching 8 bases. This CDR3 comprises 15 residues. In germline, CDR1 is MNHEY, CDR2 SVGAGI. The V and J ends lost 0 bases and 7 bases, in that order; junction bases with no gene match: 8.

The V and J genes are TRBV7-2 and TRBJ1-5; D unresolved. Germline lookup yields CDR1 SGHTA and CDR2 FQGNSA. The CDR3 spans 15 residues. The V end was cut by 1 base, the J end by 0 bases, with 7 bases between. CDR3 sequence: CASSLVRFSNQPQHF. CDR3 nucleotide sequence: TGTGCCAGCAGCTTAGTCCGGTTTAGCAATCAGCCCCAGCATTTT. The variable domain in full, with the rest retrieved from reference TRBV7-2 and TRBJ1-5, is GAGVSQSPSNKVTEKGKDVELRCDPISGHTALYWYRQSLGQGLEFLIYFQGNSAPDKSGLPSDRFSAERTGGSVSTLTIQRTQQEDSAVYLCASSLVRFSNQPQHFGDGTRLSIL.

The chain links TRBV6-1 to TRBJ2-7; TRBD2 matches at 14 bases. The CDR3 has 15 residues. Germline V gene lookup returns CDR1 MNHNS and CDR2 SASEGT. The trim removed 6 bases at V and 3 bases at J, leaving 4 bases unmatched. The CDR3 DNA is TGTGCCAGCAGGGGACTAGCGGGAGATGGCTACGAGCAGTACTTC. It specifies CASRGLAGDGYEQYF.

The chain couples TRBV7-6 to TRBJ2-5; 8 nucleotides align to TRBD1. The trim removed 4 bases at V and 4 bases at J, leaving 5 bases unmatched. There are 14 residues in the CDR3. Germline loops: CDR1 SGHVS, CDR2 FNYEAQ. CDR3: CASSYTGTGETQYF. The DNA for the CDR3 is TGTGCCAGCAGCTATACCGGGACAGGAGAGACCCAGTACTTC.

The chain employs TRBV6-6 and TRBJ1-2; 10 nucleotides align to TRBD1. This CDR3 comprises 14 residues. The germline CDR1 and CDR2 sequences are MNHNY and SVGAGI (reference sequence). The V and J ends lost 5 bases and 2 bases, in that order; junction bases with no gene match: 2. CDR3 in amino acids: CASSRQGANYGYTF. The CDR3 DNA reads TGTGCCAGCAGTAGACAGGGGGCCAACTATGGCTACACCTTC.